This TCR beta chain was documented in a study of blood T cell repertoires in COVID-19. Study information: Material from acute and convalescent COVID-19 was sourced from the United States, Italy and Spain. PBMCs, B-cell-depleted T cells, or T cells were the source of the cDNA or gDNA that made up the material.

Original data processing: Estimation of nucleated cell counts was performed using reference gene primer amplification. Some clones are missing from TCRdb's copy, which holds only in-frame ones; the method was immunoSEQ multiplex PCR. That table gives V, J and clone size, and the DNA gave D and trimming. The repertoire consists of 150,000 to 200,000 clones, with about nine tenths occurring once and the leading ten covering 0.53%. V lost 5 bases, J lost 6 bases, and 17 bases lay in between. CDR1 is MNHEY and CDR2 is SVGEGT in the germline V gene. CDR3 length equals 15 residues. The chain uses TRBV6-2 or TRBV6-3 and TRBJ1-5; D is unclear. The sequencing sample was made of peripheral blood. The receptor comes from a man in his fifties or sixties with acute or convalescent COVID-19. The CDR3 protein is CASSRAGGTSQPQHF. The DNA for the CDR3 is TGTGCCAGCAGTCGGGCGGGAGGAACCAGTCAGCCCCAGCATTTT.